This passage covers 13 T cell receptor beta chains from one sample sequenced in a study of blood T cells in healthy people across ages. A second PCR of 7 to 11 cycles used a sample-barcoded 5' primer and a J-beta primer mix. Each CDR3 protein gets one entry after TCRdb re-called the 5' RACE reads with MiXCR. The sample yields about 1.5 million distinct CDR3 sequences, 40% to 45% seen once. The sample was blood. The receptors shown here come from a woman younger than 30 in good health.

This clonotype was observed a single time. This chain links TRBV20-1 with TRBJ2-1; 7 bases align to TRBD2. Near its end, the DNA agrees better with TRBJ2-7, so the J call may be wrong. The CDR3 length is 14 residues. Germline V gene sequence: CDR1 DFQATT, CDR2 SNEGSKA (reference sequence). The CDR3 sequence: CSARDTAGLHEQYF. CDR3 DNA: TGCAGTGCTAGAGATACAGCGGGACTACACGAGCAGTACTTC.

Comments on this clonotype: The junction shows a germline mismatch at one end, possibly a read error. The DNA of the CDR3 is TGCAGTGCAGAAAATGAAGATTTCTTT. The encoded protein is CSAENEDFF. The chain joins TRBV20-1 to TRBJ1-1; D not certain. CDR3 length: 9 residues. Germline V gene data show CDR1 as DFQATT and CDR2 as SNEGSKA (reference sequence).

In the case of this clonotype: At one end, the junction sequence differs from germline, possibly due to a read error. The gene calls are TRBV2 and TRBJ2-7; 7 nucleotides agree with TRBD2. Germline CDR1 and CDR2: SNHLY and FYNNEI. This CDR3 comprises 17 residues. The CDR3 region is CTSRPVWKRDSVNEQYF. CDR3 nucleotides: TGTACCAGCAGACCCGTTTGGAAGCGGGACTCGGTCAACGAGCAGTACTTC.

The chain combines TRBV20-1 with TRBJ2-7, with 9 bases lining up with TRBD1. J lost 7 bases, V lost 3 bases, and 13 bases had no gene match. The CDR3 spans 15 residues. Germline V CDR1 and CDR2: DFQATT, SNEGSKA (reference sequence). The CDR3 bases are TGCAGTGCTAGGGACAGGGGAATGTCCTTCACTGAGCAGTACTTC. It is translated as CSARDRGMSFTEQYF.

This clonotype has a single count. This rearrangement joins TRBV6-2 or TRBV6-3 to TRBJ2-4, with D hard to call. The J call may be incorrect, as the DNA end agrees better with TRBJ2-7. This CDR3 is 15 amino acids long. Per the germline V gene, CDR1 is MNHEY and CDR2 is SVGEGT. The CDR3 spells CASSYSRHLTYEQYF. As DNA, the CDR3 is TGTGCCAGCAGTTACTCCAGACACCTAACCTACGAGCAGTACTTC.

The V call is TRBV5-1, the J call TRBJ2-3; the match to TRBD1 covers 7 bases. The CDR3 is 16 residues long. Trimming at V came to 0 bases and at J to 2 bases, leaving 6 bases not matched to a gene. CDR1 SGHRS and CDR2 YFSETQ come from the germline V gene. The CDR3 loop is CASSLVRGRSTDTQYF. In DNA, the CDR3 is TGCGCCAGCAGCTTGGTAAGGGGGCGCTCCACAGATACGCAGTATTTT.

There are a few counts of this clonotype. The chain has TRBV6-6 and TRBJ1-4, with no clear D. The germline V gene encodes CDR1 MNHNY and CDR2 SVGAGI (reference sequence). This CDR3 has 13 amino acids. Between the trimmed V and J ends, which lost 5 bases and 7 bases, there was a span of 11 bases. The CDR3 is CASSKVGGEKLFF. The CDR3 DNA reads TGTGCCAGCAGTAAAGTGGGAGGTGAAAAACTGTTTTTT.

This clonotype was detected only a few times. The chain is built from TRBV20-1 and TRBJ2-7; 9 nucleotides agree with TRBD1. CDR3 size: 13 residues. The trim removed 3 bases at V and 3 bases at J, leaving 3 bases unmatched. Germline CDR1 DFQATT, CDR2 SNEGSKA (reference sequence). This CDR3 is CSASLDRGYEQYF. The DNA for the CDR3 is TGCAGTGCTAGTTTGGACAGGGGCTACGAGCAGTACTTC.

A word on this clonotype: Germline is not matched at one junction end, which may reflect a read error. The chain is built from TRBV7-9 and TRBJ1-2; the D is unclear. CDR3 size: 17 residues. The germline V gene encodes CDR1 SEHNR and CDR2 FQNEAQ (reference sequence). CDR3 nucleotide sequence: TGTGCCAGCAGCTCGGCTCCCCCGGGGTACTTAAACTATGGCTGCACCTTC. Translated: CASSSAPPGYLNYGCTF. Full variable domain (missing parts from reference TRBV7-9 and TRBJ1-2): DTGVSQNPRHKITKRGQNVTFRCDPISEHNRLYWYRQTLGQGPEFLTYFQNEAQLEKSRLLSDRFSAERPKGSFSTLEIQRTEQGDSAMYLCASSSAPPGYLNYGCTFGSGTRLTVV.

The chain employs TRBV9 and TRBJ2-1; 9 positions match TRBD2. The CDR3 has 17 amino acids. Germline lookup yields CDR1 SGDLS and CDR2 YYNGEE. V was pared by 0 bases and J by 4 bases, with 8 bases of the junction left unmatched. In nucleotides, the CDR3 is TGTGCCAGCAGCGTAGATGAGAGGCTAGCGGGGTACAATGAGCAGTTCTTC. Protein sequence: CASSVDERLAGYNEQFF. Supplemented by reference TRBV9 and TRBJ2-1, the full variable domain reads DSGVTQTPKHLITATGQRVTLRCSPRSGDLSVYWYQQSLDQGLQFLIQYYNGEERAKGNILERFSAQQFPDLHSELNLSSLELGDSALYFCASSVDERLAGYNEQFFGPGTRLTVL.

This clonotype showed up just a few times. The CDR3 DNA follows: TGTGCCAGCAGCTTAGGAAACAGGGCCGGGGATGGCTACACCTTC. Protein product: CASSLGNRAGDGYTF. The rearrangement uses TRBV7-2 and TRBJ1-2; perhaps TRBD1 as D (6 bases). The germline V and J ends were trimmed by 1 base and 6 bases, with 15 bases remaining between them. The CDR3 sequence is 15 residues long. CDR1 and CDR2 from the germline V gene are SGHTA and FQGNSA.

The V and J genes are TRBV18 and TRBJ1-3; D is unclear. V was pared by 4 bases and J by 3 bases, with 19 bases between. The CDR3 has 17 amino acids. Germline V gene sequence: CDR1 KGHSH, CDR2 LQKENI. The CDR3 nucleotides read TGTGCCAGCTCACAGCTCCGCGTGGGAGGAAGTGGAAACACCATATATTTT. Amino acids: CASSQLRVGGSGNTIYF.

In its sample, this clonotype was seen a few times. The genes are TRBV18 and TRBJ2-7; 7 nucleotides align to TRBD1. V lost 5 bases and J lost 4; bases outside the gene matches: 14. The CDR3 contains 16 residues. CDR1 is KGHSH and CDR2 is LQKENI in the germline V gene. The CDR3 sequence is CASSILPSQGQYEQYF. CDR3 DNA: TGTGCCAGCTCAATACTCCCCTCACAGGGGCAATACGAGCAGTACTTC.